A single sample is the source of the 26 T cell receptor beta chains below, sequenced in a study of immune characterization of retroperitoneal liposarcoma. One entry per CDR3 protein results from TCRdb running MiXCR on the PCR reads. The profile shows about 3,800 distinct CDR3 sequences, more than 30% of them singletons. The source material was blood. These receptors all stem from a female donor with retroperitoneal liposarcoma.

This clonotype was counted a few times. The rearrangement uses TRBV7-2 and TRBJ2-5; D not certain. Germline CDR1 reads SGHTA; CDR2 reads FQGNSA. The CDR3 covers 13 residues. V was pared by 3 bases and J by 4 bases, with 9 bases between. The CDR3 here is CASSFQVGETQYF. The CDR3 bases are TGTGCCAGCAGCTTTCAGGTGGGAGAGACCCAGTACTTC.

This clonotype has more than one count but fewer than ten. The chain employs TRBV6-1 and TRBJ2-1, with 9 bases that match TRBD1. Trimming cost V 6 bases and J 10 bases; bases outside gene matches: 13. Germline V lookup: CDR1 MNHNS, CDR2 SASEGT. This CDR3 is 15 amino acids long. CDR3 loop: CASRIGQGTTYEQFF. DNA for the CDR3: TGTGCCAGCAGGATAGGACAGGGGACCACCTACGAGCAGTTCTTC.

This rearrangement joins TRBV6-1 to TRBJ1-2; no definite D call. Germline V lookup: CDR1 MNHNS, CDR2 SASEGT. Trimming took 6 bases from V and 1 from J, leaving 9 bases between them. This CDR3 comprises 13 residues. The CDR3 bases are TGTGCCAGCAGGCCGGGGATTAACTATGGCTACACCTTC. Its translation: CASRPGINYGYTF.

A few counts support this clonotype. With a much larger clone just one base away, this may be a read error. The CDR3 sequence is CASSLLSGRNEQYF. The CDR3 DNA reads as TGTGCCAGCAGTTTGTTGAGCGGGAGAAATGAGCAGTACTTC. The genes are TRBV12-3 or TRBV12-4 and TRBJ2-1, with 8 bases that match TRBD2. The J call may be faulty, since TRBJ2-7 better matches the DNA end. CDR3 size: 14 residues.

The gene calls are TRBV6-1 and TRBJ1-1; D uncertain. This CDR3 region has 13 residues. CDR1 is MNHNS and CDR2 is SASEGT in the germline V gene. The V end lost 5 bases, the J end lost 0 bases, and 7 bases lay between the germline ends. The CDR3 DNA sequence: TGTGCCAGCAGTCCCAGGATGAACACTGAAGCTTTCTTT. This sequence encodes CASSPRMNTEAFF.

The V and J genes are TRBV6-1 and TRBJ2-4; perhaps D is TRBD1 or TRBD2 (5 bases each). V lost 6 bases, J lost 0 bases, and 9 bases lay in between. The CDR3 is made up of 14 amino acids. The V gene's germline CDR1 is MNHNS and CDR2 SASEGT. The CDR3 region has the DNA TGTGCCAGCAGAGAGGGACCAGCCAAAAACATTCAGTACTTC. Translation: CASREGPAKNIQYF.

This clonotype has a handful of counts. This sequence joins TRBV27 and TRBJ2-1; TRBD2 agrees at 9 bases. The ends lost 6 bases at V and 6 bases at J; junction bases unmatched: 6. CDR3 size: 14 residues. CDR1 and CDR2 (germline): MNHEY, SMNVEV (reference sequence). In DNA, the CDR3 is TGTGCCAGCAGAAGAGCGGGAGGACCCAATGAGCAGTTCTTC. Amino acids: CASRRAGGPNEQFF.

The chain links TRBV7-6 to TRBJ2-3; unclear D gene. V shed 4 bases and J shed 4 bases, with 6 bases lying between them. Looked up from germline, CDR1 is SGHVS and CDR2 is FNYEAQ. CDR3 size: 12 residues. CDR3 in DNA: TGTGCCAGCAGCTCACGGCCAGATACGCAGTATTTT. Translating it yields CASSSRPDTQYF.

The chain has TRBV4-3 and TRBJ2-1; TRBD2 is a possible D gene (6 bases). The better agreement between TRBJ2-7 and the DNA end casts doubt on the J call. The CDR3 runs to 19 residues. CDR1 and CDR2 from the germline V gene are LGHNA and YSLEER. The DNA of the CDR3 is TGCGCCAGCAGCCAAGGGGGAGGTAGAGGTATCGGCAATACCTACGAGCAGTACTTC. Its translation is CASSQGGGRGIGNTYEQYF.

The table lists this clonotype with a few counts. The chain is built from TRBV5-1 and TRBJ2-1; D is ambiguous. V was pared by 2 bases and J by 5 bases, with 8 bases between. The CDR3 extends over 13 amino acids. Germline V gene data show CDR1 as SGHRS and CDR2 as YFSETQ. The CDR3 protein is CASSFDGNNEQFF. CDR3 DNA sequence: TGCGCCAGCAGCTTTGACGGAAACAATGAGCAGTTCTTC.

The rearrangement links TRBV7-2 to TRBJ2-1, with 7 bases aligning to TRBD2. Near its end, the DNA agrees better with TRBJ2-4, so the J call may be wrong. The CDR3 has 16 amino acids. Germline values: CDR1 SGHTA, CDR2 FQGNSA. CDR3 in amino acids: CASSLSAGVTKNIQYF. DNA of the CDR3: TGTGCCAGCAGCTTGTCTGCGGGAGTTACCAAAAACATTCAGTACTTC.

By proportion, this clonotype is medium-sized (0.01 to 0.1%). CDR3 DNA sequence: TGTGCCAGCAGTCTTACAGATACGCAGTATTTT. Its translation is CASSLTDTQYF. The chain uses TRBV12-3 or TRBV12-4 and TRBJ2-3; D call uncertain. This CDR3 is built from 11 residues. The germline V and J ends were trimmed by 5 bases and 3 bases, with 3 bases remaining between them.

This clonotype counts as medium-sized. The CDR3 sequence is CASSLEAERGNEQFF. In DNA, the CDR3 is TGTGCCAGCAGCTTAGAAGCCGAAAGAGGGAATGAGCAGTTCTTC. The rearrangement uses TRBV11-3 and TRBJ2-1; perhaps TRBD2 as D (5 bases). Looked up from germline, CDR1 is SGHNT and CDR2 is YENEEA. The CDR3 contains 15 residues. The V and J ends lost 0 bases and 7 bases respectively, with 13 bases between them.

In this sample, this clonotype turned up a few times. V usage is TRBV6-1 and J usage is TRBJ2-3, with D unresolved. This CDR3 spans 12 amino acids. Trimming shortened V by 1 base and J by 8 bases, and 7 bases separated the two germline ends. Germline CDR1 MNHNS, CDR2 SASEGT. The DNA of the CDR3 is TGTGCCAGCAGTGAAGAGTTTGGTACGCAGTATTTT. Translating it yields CASSEEFGTQYF.

This chain links TRBV12-3 or TRBV12-4 with TRBJ2-1; the match to TRBD2 covers 9 bases. This CDR3 contains 15 residues. The trim removed 3 bases at V and 4 bases at J, leaving 4 bases unmatched. This CDR3 reads CASSFGAGGYNEQFF. In DNA, the CDR3 is TGTGCCAGCAGTTTTGGGGCGGGGGGGTACAATGAGCAGTTCTTC.

The V and J genes are TRBV6-8 and TRBJ2-1, with D perhaps matching TRBD1 (6 bases). This CDR3 spans 19 amino acids. Trimming took 6 bases from V and 6 from J, leaving 30 bases between them. Germline lookup yields CDR1 MNHGY and CDR2 SAAAGT. CDR3 protein: CASSIISTSGTTGSNEQFF. The CDR3 DNA is TGTGCCAGCAGCATAATCTCTACCTCCGGGACAACGGGGAGCAATGAGCAGTTCTTC.

This clonotype appeared a few times. The V call is TRBV6-1, the J call TRBJ2-6; either TRBD1 or TRBD2 may fit D (5 bases each). The V and J ends lost 3 bases and 2 bases respectively, with 5 bases between them. The CDR3 has 14 residues. Germline lookup yields CDR1 MNHNS and CDR2 SASEGT. This CDR3 is CASSEGAGANVLTF. As DNA, the CDR3 is TGTGCCAGCAGTGAGGGGGCTGGGGCCAACGTCCTGACTTTC.

The chain is built from TRBV20-1 and TRBJ2-1; 7 bases are a match to TRBD2. Germline lookup yields CDR1 DFQATT and CDR2 SNEGSKA (reference sequence). The CDR3 loop spans 16 amino acids. V shed 1 base and J 6 bases; nucleotides not matched to a gene: 12. CDR3 nucleotides: TGCAGTGCTAGAGCAAAGGGGAGGGGTTGGGCCAATGAGCAGTTCTTC. Its protein product is CSARAKGRGWANEQFF.

The genes are TRBV7-4 and TRBJ2-3; D might be TRBD1 or TRBD2, each matching 5 bases. The CDR3 loop spans 15 amino acids. Germline CDR1 reads SGHVT; CDR2 reads SQSDAQ. The V gene lost 3 bases and the J gene lost 2 bases, with 12 bases spanning the gap. CDR3 nucleotide sequence: TGTGCCAGCAGCTTCGTTGGGGGTTTCACAGATACGCAGTATTTT. The encoded protein is CASSFVGGFTDTQYF.

This clonotype was counted only a few times. J is TRBJ2-1 and V is TRBV6-1; the match to TRBD1 covers 11 bases. TRBJ2-7 explains the end of the DNA better; the J call may be wrong. The germline CDR1 and CDR2 sequences are MNHNS and SASEGT. The CDR3 runs to 15 residues. The CDR3 nucleotides read TGTGCCAGCAGTGATGGGACAGGGGGTCACAATGAGCAGTACTTC. Amino acids: CASSDGTGGHNEQYF.

Concerning this clonotype itself: With a much larger clone just one base away, this may be a read error. In DNA, the CDR3 is TGTGCCAGCAGTCGGACGTCGGAAGGCGATGAGCAGTACTTC. This translates into CASSRTSEGDEQYF. The chain has TRBV6-6 and TRBJ2-1; D is ambiguous. The DNA end lines up better with TRBJ2-7; the J call may be wrong. There are 14 residues in the CDR3. Germline V gives CDR1 MNHNY, CDR2 SVGAGI (reference sequence).

The chain joins TRBV5-1 to TRBJ2-3, with TRBD1 matching over 7 bases. The CDR3 is 14 amino acids. Trimming removed 6 bases from V and 0 bases from J; junction bases left unmatched: 4. Germline V gene sequence: CDR1 SGHRS, CDR2 YFSETQ. The CDR3 reads CASTGTVSTDTQYF. Written as DNA, the CDR3 is TGCGCCAGCACCGGGACAGTGAGCACAGATACGCAGTATTTT.

Relative to its sample, this clonotype is medium-sized. J is TRBJ2-1 and V is TRBV27, with 15 bases that match TRBD2. The CDR3 is 17 amino acids. Germline lookup yields CDR1 MNHEY and CDR2 SMNVEV (reference sequence). V trimming: 5 bases; J trimming: 12 bases; junction bases outside the gene matches: 14. The CDR3: CASSKIGLAGGPGGQFF. The DNA for the CDR3 is TGTGCCAGCAGTAAAATCGGACTAGCGGGAGGGCCGGGGGGGCAGTTCTTC.

This clonotype was counted only a few times. The CDR3 DNA reads as TGTGCCAGCACCATGGCCCTCGGGCCCTACTACGAGCAGTACTTC. It specifies CASTMALGPYYEQYF. The chain is built from TRBV7-2 and TRBJ2-1; D not resolved. The tail of the sequence fits TRBJ2-7 better, so the J call may be wrong. CDR1 and CDR2 (germline): SGHTA, FQGNSA. The CDR3 is made up of 15 amino acids.

This clonotype is deemed medium-sized. This chain connects TRBV6-5 to TRBJ2-3, with D perhaps assigned TRBD1 or TRBD2 (5 bases each). V lost 2 bases, J lost 4 bases, and 13 bases lay in between. The CDR3 length is 15 residues. CDR1 is MNHEY, CDR2 SVGAGI, per germline. Here the CDR3 reads CASSYAEGTPDTQYF. The CDR3 DNA sequence: TGTGCCAGCAGTTACGCCGAGGGGACCCCAGATACGCAGTATTTT.

The V gene is TRBV6-6, the J gene TRBJ1-5, with unresolved D. Trimming stripped 8 bases from V and 1 base from J, with 18 bases between. The germline gives CDR1 MNHNY, CDR2 SVGAGI (reference sequence). The CDR3 runs 16 residues. The CDR3 sequence is CASREDFPESNQPQHF. Written as DNA, the CDR3 is TGTGCCAGCCGCGAAGACTTTCCAGAGAGCAATCAGCCCCAGCATTTT.